This is a list of T cell receptor beta chains from one sample in a study of Ad26.COV2.S vaccination and SARS-CoV-2 variants. TCRdb's table, derived via immunoSEQ multiplex PCR, lists solely in-frame clones and lacks some. The sample carries roughly 700,000 clones, roughly 90% recorded once. Here the sequenced sample was peripheral blood, taken in a trial of Ad26.COV2.S vaccine versus placebo. These receptors were obtained from a person aged 18 to 65 who received the Ad26.COV2.S COVID-19 vaccine or a placebo. Both conserved end residues are part of each CDR3. The D gene is left open where the match is weak. Part of the rows lack a size; the others show once, few, many or a class for expanded clones.

cdr3_aa cdr3_nt v_call clone_size j_call d_call
CASRLGQVETQYF TGTGCCAGCAGACTCGGACAGGTAGAGACCCAGTACTTC TRBV12-3/TRBV12-4 NA TRBJ2-5 TRBD1
CASSQGNQPQHF TGCGCCAGCAGCCAAGGTAATCAGCCCCAGCATTTT TRBV4-1 NA TRBJ1-5 NA
CARSLGHRNTGELFF TGTGCCAGAAGCTTGGGACACCGGAACACCGGGGAGCTGTTTTTT TRBV5-3 NA TRBJ2-2 NA
CSVGGRVLETQYF TGCAGCGTGGGGGGCAGGGTCCTAGAGACCCAGTACTTC TRBV29-1 NA TRBJ2-5 NA
CASTIQGNQPQHF TGTGCCAGTACCATACAGGGTAATCAGCCCCAGCATTTT TRBV19 NA TRBJ1-5 NA
CASRRGEGLNTEAFF TGTGCCAGCAGGCGGGGGGAAGGGCTGAACACTGAAGCTTTCTTT TRBV5-6 NA TRBJ1-1 NA
CASRGEQGLYEQYF TGTGCCAGTAGGGGCGAACAGGGGCTCTACGAGCAGTACTTC TRBV19 NA TRBJ2-7 TRBD1
CAWRSGRSYEQYF TGTGCCTGGAGGAGCGGGAGATCCTACGAGCAGTACTTC TRBV30 once TRBJ2-7 TRBD2
CASSLSLGDTQYF TGTGCCAGCAGTCTCTCTTTGGGTGATACGCAGTATTTT TRBV2 NA TRBJ2-3 NA
CASSYKRSSGNTIYF TGTGCCAGCAGTTACAAGCGGAGCTCTGGAAACACCATATATTTT TRBV6-2/TRBV6-3 NA TRBJ1-3 NA
CASSQSVDTQYF TGTGCCAGCAGCCAAAGCGTGGATACGCAGTATTTT TRBV3-1/TRBV3-2 once TRBJ2-3 NA
CASSSPAGAITGELFF TGTGCCAGCAGCTCCCCCGCGGGGGCGATCACCGGGGAGCTGTTTTTT TRBV5-4 NA TRBJ2-2 NA
CNLLSLGCMNTEAFF TGTAATCTTCTTTCTTTGGGGTGCATGAACACTGAAGCTTTCTTT TRBV30 NA TRBJ1-1 NA
CASSRGADRKTQYF TGTGCCAGCAGCCGGGGGGCCGATCGAAAGACCCAGTACTTC TRBV7-8 few TRBJ2-5 NA
CASSPGTGNTEAFF TGTGCCAGCTCACCTGGGACAGGGAACACTGAAGCTTTCTTT TRBV18 NA TRBJ1-1 TRBD1
CASSLATGWRSGANVLTF TGTGCCAGCAGCTTGGCCACAGGGTGGAGGTCTGGGGCCAACGTCCTGACTTTC TRBV5-4 NA TRBJ2-6 NA
CASSGTGDTEAFF TGTGCCAGCAGCGGAACAGGGGACACTGAAGCTTTCTTT TRBV2 NA TRBJ1-1 TRBD1
CAWSEHEQYF TGTGCCTGGAGTGAACACGAGCAGTACTTC TRBV30 NA TRBJ2-7 NA
CATQGVYTEAFF TGTGCCACCCAAGGCGTGTACACTGAAGCTTTCTTT TRBV6-5 NA TRBJ1-1 NA
CASTLQVNTEAFF TGTGCCAGCACTCTACAGGTGAACACTGAAGCTTTCTTT TRBV12-3/TRBV12-4 once TRBJ1-1 NA
CASSYKAYEQYF TGTGCCAGCAGTTACAAGGCCTACGAGCAGTACTTC TRBV6-2/TRBV6-3 NA TRBJ2-7 NA
CASSPAAPGRTEAFF TGTGCCAGCTCACCCGCCGCGCCGGGTAGGACTGAAGCTTTCTTT TRBV18 once TRBJ1-1 NA
CASSVSETQYF TGTGCCAGCAGTGTGTCGGAGACCCAGTACTTC TRBV2 NA TRBJ2-5 NA
CASSSRTGNEQYF TGTGCCAGCAGTTCCCGGACAGGGAACGAGCAGTACTTC TRBV27 few TRBJ2-7 TRBD1
CASSYEGLRQPTEAFF TGTGCCAGCAGTTACGAGGGCTTGCGGCAGCCCACTGAAGCTTTCTTT TRBV6-5 NA TRBJ1-1 NA